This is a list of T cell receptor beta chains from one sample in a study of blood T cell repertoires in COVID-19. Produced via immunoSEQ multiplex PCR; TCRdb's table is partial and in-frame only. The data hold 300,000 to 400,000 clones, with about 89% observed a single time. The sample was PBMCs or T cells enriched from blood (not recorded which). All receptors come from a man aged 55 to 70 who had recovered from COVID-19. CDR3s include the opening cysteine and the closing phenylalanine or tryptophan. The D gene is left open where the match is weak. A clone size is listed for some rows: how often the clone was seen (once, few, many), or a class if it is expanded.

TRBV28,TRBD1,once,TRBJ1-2,TGTGCCAGCAGTGCGGGGACAGTCGGGATTTTGGGCTACACCTTC,CASSAGTVGILGYTF
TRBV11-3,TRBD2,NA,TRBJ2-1,TGTGCCAGCAGCACGCGGGAGGGCCGTGTCAATGAGCAGTTCTTC,CASSTREGRVNEQFF
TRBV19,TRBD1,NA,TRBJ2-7,TGTGCCAGTATGGACCCGGGACAGGGGTTCTACGAGCAGTACTTC,CASMDPGQGFYEQYF
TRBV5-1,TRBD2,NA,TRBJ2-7,TGCGCCAGCAGCCACGGGACTAGCGGGTCATTCTCCTACGAGCAGTACTTC,CASSHGTSGSFSYEQYF
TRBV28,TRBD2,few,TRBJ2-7,TGTGCCAGCAGTACTGGGACTAGCGGAAGCTACGAGCAGTACTTC,CASSTGTSGSYEQYF
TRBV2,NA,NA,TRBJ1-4,TGTGCCAGCAGCGAGGAGGTCGTGAATCTAAAACTGTTTTTT,CASSEEVVNLKLFF
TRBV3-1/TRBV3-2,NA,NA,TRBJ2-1,TGTGCCAGCAGCCCGTACGGGAAGCCCGGGAATGAGCAGTTCTTC,CASSPYGKPGNEQFF
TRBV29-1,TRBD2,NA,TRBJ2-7,TGCAGCGTCGGACTAGCGGGAGGTTCCTACGAGCAGTACTTC,CSVGLAGGSYEQYF
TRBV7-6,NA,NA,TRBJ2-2,TGTGCCAGCAGGGGCGGGACCACTAAAACCGGGGAGCTGTTTTTT,CASRGGTTKTGELFF
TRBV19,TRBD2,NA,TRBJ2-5,TGTGCCACATCTAGCGGGGTACTCCAAGAGACCCAGTACTTC,CATSSGVLQETQYF
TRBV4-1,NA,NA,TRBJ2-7,TGCGCCAGCAGCCTCGGGTTCGGGTCCTACGAGCAGTACTTC,CASSLGFGSYEQYF
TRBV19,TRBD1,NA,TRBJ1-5,TGTGCCAGTAGTATTGGCCCACAGGGGGCAGGGGGCAATCAGCCCCAGCATTTT,CASSIGPQGAGGNQPQHF
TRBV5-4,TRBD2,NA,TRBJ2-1,TGTGCCAGCAGATCAGGGGGGCTAGCGGGAGAGCAGTTCTTC,CASRSGGLAGEQFF
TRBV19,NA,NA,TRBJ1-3,TGTGCCAGTACCAACTCTGGAAACACCATATATTTT,CASTNSGNTIYF
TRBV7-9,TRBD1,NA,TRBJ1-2,TGTGCCAGCAGCTTAGACGGGACAGGGAGAGGCTACACCTTC,CASSLDGTGRGYTF
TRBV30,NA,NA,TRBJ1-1,TGTGCCTGGACATCTGGGGCAGACACTGAAGCTTTCTTT,CAWTSGADTEAFF
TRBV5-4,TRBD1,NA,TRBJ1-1,TGTGCCAGCAGCGCGTGGACAGGTATGAACACTGAAGCTTTCTTT,CASSAWTGMNTEAFF
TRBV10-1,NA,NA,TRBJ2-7,TGCGCCAGCAGTCTGACAACACAGCTTTCCGAGCAGTACTTC,CASSLTTQLSEQYF
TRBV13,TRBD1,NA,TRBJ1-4,TGTGCCAGCAGCTACAGGGGCCCTAATGAAAAACTGTTTTTT,CASSYRGPNEKLFF
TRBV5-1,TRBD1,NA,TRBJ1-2,TGCGCCAGCAGCTTGGAAACAGGGGTCTATGGCTACACCTTC,CASSLETGVYGYTF
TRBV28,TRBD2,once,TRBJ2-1,TGTGCCAGCAGTCTAAGGTACCGGACTAGCGGGAGGGCCTGGTACAATGAGCAGTTCTTC,CASSLRYRTSGRAWYNEQFF
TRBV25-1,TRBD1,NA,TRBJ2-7,TGTGCCAGCAGGGGCCTTGACAGGGGCGAGCAGTACTTC,CASRGLDRGEQYF
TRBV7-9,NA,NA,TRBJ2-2,TGTGCCAGCAGCGGGGGAGGAGGGGCGAACACCGGGGAGCTGTTTTTT,CASSGGGGANTGELFF
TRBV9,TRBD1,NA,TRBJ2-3,TGTGCCAGCAGCACGCGACAGGGGGCCCGCACAGATACGCAGTATTTT,CASSTRQGARTDTQYF
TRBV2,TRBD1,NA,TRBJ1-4,TGTGCCGGCACAGGACAGGGTTCCCCGCTAGGGCAGAAACTGTTTTTT,CAGTGQGSPLGQKLFF
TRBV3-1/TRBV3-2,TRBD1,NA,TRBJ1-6,TGTGCCAGCAGCCCCACTTGGGGTGGAGGAGGGGGCACTCCCCTCCACTTT,CASSPTWGGGGGTPLHF
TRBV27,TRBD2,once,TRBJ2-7,TGTGCCAGCAGTTTAAGAGCGGGAAGCTCCTACGAGCAGTACTTC,CASSLRAGSSYEQYF
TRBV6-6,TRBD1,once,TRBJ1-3,TGTGCCAGCAGGCCCACAGGGGCGACTGGAAACACCATATATTTT,CASRPTGATGNTIYF
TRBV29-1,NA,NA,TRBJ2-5,TGCAGCGTTGAGCGGGACCTCCAAGAGACCCAGTACTTC,CSVERDLQETQYF
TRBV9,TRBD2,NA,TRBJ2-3,TGTGCCAGCAGCACCGGACTAGCGGGAGTTGAAGATACGCAGTATTTT,CASSTGLAGVEDTQYF
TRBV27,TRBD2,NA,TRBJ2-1,TGTGCCAGCAGTTTTCGAGGCGGGAGTAGAGGGAATGAGCAGTTCTTC,CASSFRGGSRGNEQFF
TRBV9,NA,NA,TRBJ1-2,TGTGCCAGCAGCGTAGAATCGGGAGCCACCTATGGCTACACCTTC,CASSVESGATYGYTF
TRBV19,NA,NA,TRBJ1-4,TGTGCCAGTACCCACAGGCCAACTAATGAAAAACTGTTTTTT,CASTHRPTNEKLFF
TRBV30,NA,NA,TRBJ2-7,TGTGCCTGGAGCAGAGGGCCAGGCGAGCAGTACTTC,CAWSRGPGEQYF
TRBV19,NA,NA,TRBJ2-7,TGTGCCAGTAGTGAACAGGGAAAAGCCCTCTACGAGCAGTACTTC,CASSEQGKALYEQYF
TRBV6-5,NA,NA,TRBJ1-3,TGTGCCAGCAGCCCCCCAGGAAAAGACACCATATATTTT,CASSPPGKDTIYF
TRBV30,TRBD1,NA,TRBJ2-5,TGTGCCTGGAGCCCACCCCCGACAGGGGGCCTGCAAGAGACCCAGTACTTC,CAWSPPPTGGLQETQYF
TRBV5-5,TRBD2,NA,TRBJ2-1,TGTGCCAGCAGCTTGGGGCATAGGCTAGCGGGAGGGGAGCAGTTCTTC,CASSLGHRLAGGEQFF
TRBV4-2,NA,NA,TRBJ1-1,TGTGCCAGCAGCCAAGGGGACCGTGGGGGAGGGTTGAACACTGAAGCTTTCTTT,CASSQGDRGGGLNTEAFF
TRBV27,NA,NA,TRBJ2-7,TGTGCCAGCAGTGACATTCAAATAAACGAGCAGTACTTC,CASSDIQINEQYF
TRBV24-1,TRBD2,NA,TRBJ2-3,TGTGCCACCAGTGATGTAGCGGGAGGGACAGATACGCAGTATTTT,CATSDVAGGTDTQYF